The present TCR beta chain was sequenced within a study of T cell responses to AZD1222 COVID-19 vaccine (dated by TCRdb to 2020 to 2022). In the study overall: A total of just over 230 trial participants underwent TCR sequencing, of whom about 210 had received two doses of AZD1222 and some 25 had received two doses of the MenACWY control vaccine. Enrollment into the trials was organized by age into subgroups of 18-55, 56-69 and 70-plus years, and those subgroups contained approximately 160, 26 and 62 TCR-sequenced participants, respectively. Overall results and qualifications from the work: In the small 56-69-year group, the increase in depth fell short of significance, most likely because of low power. Conclusions about previously exposed vaccinees were limited because only six or seven AZD1222 recipients were SARS-CoV-2 seropositive at baseline. The vaccine-associated CD4 TCRs covered the entire spike protein, and the dominant responses fell in regions 160-218 and 743-854. Most participants were white British and females outnumbered males, and the authors suggested that clonal diversity may have been underestimated. After two AZD1222 doses, both the breadth and the depth of spike-specific TCRs were significantly higher than at day 0 and than in MenACWY recipients. Reportedly, almost half of the unique spike-specific TCRs recognized epitopes lying outside the regions that are mutated in the B.1.351 and B.1.1.7 variants. Because no samples from the day 14 peak response were available, repertoires could be characterized only after the peak T cell response.

The time point label corresponds to: about 28 days (+/-7) after the second vaccine dose. AZD1222 recipients given second doses at about 4 weeks or at about 12 weeks were pooled, since spike-specific TCR depth and breadth were not found to differ between the two schedules. Vaccinee samples came from UK trials COV001 and COV002, including a single-blind randomized controlled phase 2/3 trial of AZD1222 (ChAdOx1 nCoV-19) in healthy adults. For TCRbeta chain sequencing, PBMC samples from trial participants were taken at day 0 and at day 28 after the second dose. The junction shows trimming of 6 bases on V and 2 bases on J, plus 12 bases between the germline ends. From its cysteine to its phenylalanine, the CDR3 spans 14 amino acids. The kept DNA is CDR3 alone, 42 bases in frame from the first base. CDR1 and CDR2, looked up from the germline V gene, are MNHEY and SVGEGT. As to this clone: Its antigen is still unknown. The sample holds no much larger clone one base away, and base qualities are not on file.

The CDR3 regions of human TCRbeta chains were subjected to immunosequencing. The authors' pipeline ran thus. TCRs in the repertoires were matched against a reference library of SARS-CoV-2-specific TCRs that had been generated with the MIRA antigen-specificity platform. Breadth meant the fraction of unique TCRs that were SARS-CoV-2-associated, whereas depth meant the fraction of total T cells that were SARS-CoV-2-associated. Using the MIRA data, every spike-specific TCR was mapped to the spike region that the TCR reacted to and assigned to either a CD4 or a CD8 class. Log10-transformed breadth and depth values were compared by one-way ANOVA with Sidak's multiple comparisons tests. This is the immuneACCESS table as TCRdb keeps it, with only in-frame sequences that have V and J called. A part of the clones is gone; compared with another copy, unresolved V genes explain less than half, and the rest is unexplained. The D gene and trimming were derived from the DNA, and the V and J assignments and clone size from that table. The sample records 150,000 to 160,000 clones, 85% to 90% of which are singletons. The top ten constitute about a tenth of the sample.

The sequence links TRBV6-2 or TRBV6-3 to TRBJ2-3; a weak D assignment points to TRBD1 (6 bases agree). The source of this sequence is an adult who received the AZD1222 COVID-19 vaccine. The sequencing used peripheral blood, collected 28 days after the second AZD1222 dose. The CDR3 corresponds to CASSIGGNTDTQYF. The DNA sequence reads TGTGCCAGCAGCATAGGGGGAAACACAGATACGCAGTATTTT.